The 20 T cell receptor beta chains in this list originate from one sample, sequenced in a study of blood T cell repertoires in COVID-19. Clones were read by immunoSEQ multiplex PCR, and TCRdb kept only the in-frame ones, dropping some. The sample consists of 130,000 or so clones, around 84% of them appearing once. Sequencing was performed on PBMCs or T cells enriched from blood (not recorded which). These receptor sequences come from a man in his forties with acute COVID-19.

This chain joins TRBV24-1 and TRBJ1-5; TRBD1 agrees at 12 bases. CDR1 and CDR2 (germline): KGHDR, SFDVKD. With V trimmed by 4 bases and J by 9 bases, 6 bases remained unmatched. The CDR3 has 15 amino acids. The CDR3 protein is CATSDPGQGAGPQHF. The CDR3, as DNA: TGTGCCACCAGTGACCCGGGACAGGGGGCCGGGCCCCAGCATTTT.

The chain employs TRBV4-2 and TRBJ2-7; possibly TRBD1 for D (6 bases). With 0 bases removed from V and 3 bases from J, the gap between germline ends came to 9 bases. The germline V gene has CDR1 LGHNA and CDR2 YNFKEQ. This CDR3 contains 14 residues. The CDR3 loop reads CASSQDRDNYEQYF. The CDR3 bases are TGTGCCAGCAGCCAAGATAGGGACAACTACGAGCAGTACTTC.

This rearrangement joins TRBV14 to TRBJ2-3, with 13 bases aligning to TRBD2. CDR1 and CDR2 (germline): SGHDN, FVKESK. Trimming at V came to 3 bases and at J to 9 bases, leaving 12 bases not matched to a gene. CDR3 length: 17 residues. The CDR3 spells CASSQPTSGGPSGTQYF. The CDR3 nucleotides are TGTGCCAGCAGCCAGCCGACTAGCGGGGGGCCCTCGGGAACGCAGTATTTT.

The chain couples TRBV5-8 to TRBJ1-6, with a tentative D call TRBD1 (5 bases). The CDR3 length is 12 residues. The V end lost 4 bases, the J end lost 15 bases, and 14 bases lay between the germline ends. Germline values: CDR1 SGHTS, CDR2 YDEGEE. CDR3: CASSDDSPLLHF. CDR3 in DNA: TGTGCCAGCAGCGACGACAGTCCACTCCTCCACTTT.

This chain uses TRBV5-1 with TRBJ2-5; TRBD1 is a possible D gene (6 bases). Germline CDR1 SGHRS, CDR2 YFSETQ. This CDR3 has 16 residues. Trimming took off 4 bases at V and 2 bases at J, with 18 bases between the two ends. The CDR3 DNA sequence: TGCGCCAGCAGCAGTACAGGGACGCCCGAACAAGAGACCCAGTACTTC. Amino acid sequence: CASSSTGTPEQETQYF.

The sample holds a few counts of this clone. The chain joins TRBV28 to TRBJ1-4; maybe TRBD1 (6 bases). CDR3 length equals 12 residues. Trimming took 7 bases from V and 6 from J, leaving 9 bases between them. Per germline, CDR1 MDHEN and CDR2 SYDVKM. The CDR3 here is CASKQGDEKLFF. The DNA of the CDR3 is TGTGCCAGCAAACAGGGTGATGAAAAACTGTTTTTT.

The chain is built from TRBV12-3 or TRBV12-4 and TRBJ1-2, with D unresolved. V lost 6 bases, J lost 1 base, and 9 bases lay in between. This CDR3 region has 13 residues. CDR3 loop: CASSQTYNYGYTF. In DNA, the CDR3 is TGTGCCAGCAGCCAGACATATAACTATGGCTACACCTTC.

This chain joins TRBV7-9 and TRBJ2-1, with TRBD2 matching over 10 bases. In germline, CDR1 is SEHNR, CDR2 FQNEAQ (reference sequence). J gave up 4 bases and V 1 base, and 4 bases lay outside the gene matches. This CDR3 comprises 16 residues. CDR3 residues: CASSLVLAGVYNEQFF. The DNA for the CDR3 is TGTGCCAGCAGCTTAGTGCTAGCGGGAGTGTACAATGAGCAGTTCTTC.

The chain carries TRBV28 and TRBJ2-7, with D possibly TRBD1 on 6 matching bases. V lost 5 bases, J lost 6 bases, and 11 bases lay in between. The germline CDR1 and CDR2 sequences are MDHEN and SYDVKM. The CDR3 contains 12 residues. CDR3 in amino acids: CASSTGQFEQYF. The CDR3 DNA reads as TGTGCCAGCAGTACAGGACAGTTCGAGCAGTACTTC.

This clone was detected a few times. The chain links TRBV29-1 to TRBJ2-7, with D possibly matching TRBD2 (5 bases). In germline, CDR1 is SQVTM, CDR2 ANQGSEA. The CDR3 length is 12 residues. Between the trimmed V and J ends, which lost 3 bases and 0 bases, there was a span of 6 bases. CDR3 sequence: CSVDGGSYEQYF. The CDR3 bases are TGCAGCGTTGACGGAGGCTCCTACGAGCAGTACTTC.

This clone came up a few times. The V and J genes are TRBV3-1 (or the pseudogene TRBV3-2) and TRBJ1-4, with 9 positions matching TRBD1. Trimming took 3 bases from V and 8 from J; bases not matched to a gene: 4. Germline V CDR1 and CDR2: LGHDT, YNNKEL (reference sequence). The CDR3 runs 14 residues. The CDR3: CASSQSDRGEKLFF. The CDR3 DNA reads TGTGCCAGCAGCCAGTCGGACAGGGGCGAAAAACTGTTTTTT.

The V gene is TRBV3-1 (or the pseudogene TRBV3-2), the J gene TRBJ2-7; TRBD2 matches 10 bases. Per germline, CDR1 LGHDT and CDR2 YNNKEL (reference sequence). CDR3 length equals 16 residues. J lost 5 bases, V lost 5 bases, and 12 bases had no gene match. CDR3 region: CASSVRPSGGQNEQYF. CDR3 DNA: TGTGCCAGCAGCGTTCGCCCTAGCGGGGGACAAAACGAGCAGTACTTC.

This clone showed up just once. The chain couples TRBV15 to TRBJ2-7; 11 positions match TRBD2. The CDR3 runs 18 residues. After removal of 3 bases from V and 2 bases from J, the junction contained 12 bases not matched to a gene. Germline V gene data show CDR1 as LNHNV and CDR2 as YYDKDF (reference sequence). In DNA, the CDR3 is TGTGCCACCAGCAGTTCAATGGGACTAGCGGATTACACCTACGAGCAGTACTTC. It specifies CATSSSMGLADYTYEQYF.

This rearrangement joins TRBV5-1 to TRBJ2-7, with 9 nucleotides matching TRBD2. This CDR3 has 16 residues. The ends lost 4 bases at V and 4 bases at J; junction bases unmatched: 12. Germline V CDR1 and CDR2: SGHRS, YFSETQ. This chain's CDR3 is CASSLGASGALYEQYF. CDR3 sequence (DNA): TGCGCCAGCAGCCTGGGGGCTAGCGGGGCCTTATACGAGCAGTACTTC.

The V call is TRBV10-1, the J call TRBJ1-4; 7 nucleotides align to TRBD1. The CDR3 length is 14 residues. In germline, CDR1 is WNHNN, CDR2 SYGVQD (reference sequence). The trim removed 4 bases at V and 3 bases at J, leaving 2 bases unmatched. The DNA of the CDR3 is TGCGCCAGCAGTGCCGGGACAGCTAATGAAAAACTGTTTTTT. Its translation: CASSAGTANEKLFF.

The rearrangement uses TRBV7-3 and TRBJ1-1, with unresolved D. The CDR3 is 14 amino acids. Between the trimmed V and J ends, which lost 2 bases and 1 base, there was a span of 8 bases. Germline V CDR1 and CDR2: SGHTA, FQGTGA. The CDR3 nucleotides are TGTGCCAGCAGCTTAGCGCGAGGGAACACTGAAGCTTTCTTT. Residues: CASSLARGNTEAFF.

V is TRBV18 and J is TRBJ2-3; TRBD1 matches 9 bases. CDR1 KGHSH and CDR2 LQKENI come from the germline V gene. After removal of 3 bases from V and 5 bases from J, the junction contained 9 bases not matched to a gene. The CDR3 extends over 16 amino acids. The CDR3 sequence: CASSPSGTGIGDTQYF. CDR3 in DNA: TGTGCCAGCTCACCCTCCGGGACAGGGATCGGAGATACGCAGTATTTT.

CDR3 region: CASSLQGPEQYF. In DNA form, the CDR3 reads TGTGCCAGCAGTTTGCAGGGCCCCGAGCAGTACTTC. This chain joins TRBV28 and TRBJ2-7; TRBD1 might be the D (5 bases). The CDR3 covers 12 residues. The V gene's germline CDR1 is MDHEN and CDR2 SYDVKM. The V gene lost 3 bases and the J gene lost 6 bases, with 9 bases spanning the gap.

This chain joins TRBV11-3 and TRBJ2-1; D unresolved. The CDR3 consists of 16 residues. Deletions cut 1 base from V and 5 bases from J, with 15 bases between. Germline V gives CDR1 SGHNT, CDR2 YENEEA. In DNA, the CDR3 is TGTGCCAGCAGCTTAGGCTCTTCTTTGGAGCACAATGAGCAGTTCTTC. Its protein product is CASSLGSSLEHNEQFF.

This sequence joins TRBV5-1 and TRBJ2-7; the match to TRBD2 covers 13 bases. Looked up from germline, CDR1 is SGHRS and CDR2 is YFSETQ. The CDR3 contains 13 residues. J lost 6 bases, V lost 10 bases, and 7 bases had no gene match. CDR3 nucleotides: TGCGCCTCTGGGACTAGCGGGGACATCGAGCAGTACTTC. Its protein is CASGTSGDIEQYF.